Given below is one T cell receptor beta chain in context. The antigen is not known. Samples each yielded at least 5 micrograms of total RNA. It was with a sample-barcoded 5' primer and a J-beta primer mix that a second PCR of about 6 to 12 cycles was run. TCRdb reprocessed the 5' RACE reads with MiXCR, giving one entry per CDR3 protein. The sample comprises 780,000 or so distinct CDR3 sequences, about 61% of which are singletons, and more than 25% rests with the top ten. This record comes from a study of blood T cells in healthy people across ages. The germline gives CDR1 SGDLS, CDR2 YYNGEE. The CDR3 has 16 amino acids. Trimming took 3 bases from V and 1 from J; bases not matched to a gene: 2. Study-level points and caveats: Estimated diversity, derived from one million T cells, was regarded as an underestimate.

The V call is TRBV9, the J call TRBJ2-2; 11 nucleotides align to TRBD2. The sequence was collected from a man in his forties or fifties in good health. The specimen sequenced was blood. The CDR3 DNA reads as TGTGCCAGCAGCGGCGGGACTAGCGGGAACACCGGGGAGCTGTTTTTT. It codes for CASSGGTSGNTGELFF.